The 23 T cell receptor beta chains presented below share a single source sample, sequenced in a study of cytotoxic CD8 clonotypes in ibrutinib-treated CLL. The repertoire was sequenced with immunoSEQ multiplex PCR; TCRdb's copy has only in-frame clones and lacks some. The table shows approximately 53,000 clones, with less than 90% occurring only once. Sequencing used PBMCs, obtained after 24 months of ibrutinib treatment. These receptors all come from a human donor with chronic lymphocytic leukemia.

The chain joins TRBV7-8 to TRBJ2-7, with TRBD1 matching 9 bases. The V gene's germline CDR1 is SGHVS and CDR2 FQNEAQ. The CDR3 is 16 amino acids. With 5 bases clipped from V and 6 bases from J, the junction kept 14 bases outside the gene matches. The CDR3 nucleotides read TGTGCCAGCAGCCCCCATCGGACAGGGGAGTCTTCCGAGCAGTACTTC. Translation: CASSPHRTGESSEQYF. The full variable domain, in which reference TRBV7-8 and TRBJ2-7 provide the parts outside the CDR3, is GAGVSQSPRYKVAKRGQDVALRCDPISGHVSLFWYQQALGQGPEFLTYFQNEAQLDKSGLPSDRFFAERPEGSVSTLKIQRTQQEDSAVYLCASSPHRTGESSEQYFGPGTRLTVT.

This CDR3 reads CSVGAGPYEQYF. The CDR3 DNA reads TGCAGCGTTGGTGCAGGTCCCTACGAGCAGTACTTC. This chain joins TRBV29-1 and TRBJ2-7; D is unresolved. Trimming pared 4 bases from V and 2 bases from J, leaving 9 bases between. The CDR3 loop spans 12 amino acids. From germline, CDR1 is SQVTM and CDR2 ANQGSEA.

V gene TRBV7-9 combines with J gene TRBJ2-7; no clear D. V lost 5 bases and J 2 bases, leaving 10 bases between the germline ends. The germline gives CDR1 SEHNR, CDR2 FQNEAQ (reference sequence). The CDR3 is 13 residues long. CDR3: CASSPTDAYEQYF. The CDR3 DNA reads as TGTGCCAGCAGCCCGACGGATGCCTACGAGCAGTACTTC.

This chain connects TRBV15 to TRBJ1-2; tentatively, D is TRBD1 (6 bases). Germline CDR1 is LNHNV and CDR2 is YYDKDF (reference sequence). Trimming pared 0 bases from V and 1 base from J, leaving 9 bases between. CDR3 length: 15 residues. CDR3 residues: CATSRDQGFNYGYTF. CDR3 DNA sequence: TGTGCCACCAGCAGAGATCAGGGGTTTAACTATGGCTACACCTTC.

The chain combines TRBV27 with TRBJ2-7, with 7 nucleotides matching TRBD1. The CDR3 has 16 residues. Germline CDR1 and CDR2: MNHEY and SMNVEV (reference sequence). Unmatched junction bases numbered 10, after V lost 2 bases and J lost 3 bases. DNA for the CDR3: TGTGCCAGCAGTTTAAGGGGGCGAGGACAGAACTACGAGCAGTACTTC. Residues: CASSLRGRGQNYEQYF.

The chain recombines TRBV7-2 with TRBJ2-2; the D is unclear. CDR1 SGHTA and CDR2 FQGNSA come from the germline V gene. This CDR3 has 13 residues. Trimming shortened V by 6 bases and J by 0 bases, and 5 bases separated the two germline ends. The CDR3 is CASRTPNTGELFF. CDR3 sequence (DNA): TGTGCCAGCAGGACTCCGAACACCGGGGAGCTGTTTTTT.

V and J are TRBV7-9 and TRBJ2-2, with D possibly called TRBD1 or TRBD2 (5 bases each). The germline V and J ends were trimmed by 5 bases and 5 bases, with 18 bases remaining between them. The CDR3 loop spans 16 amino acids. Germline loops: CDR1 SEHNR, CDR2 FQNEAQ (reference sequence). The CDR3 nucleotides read TGTGCCAGCAGCCCTCCGGGGCGAGTATTAACCGGGGAGCTGTTTTTT. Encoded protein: CASSPPGRVLTGELFF. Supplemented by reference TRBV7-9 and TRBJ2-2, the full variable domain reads DTGVSQNPRHKITKRGQNVTFRCDPISEHNRLYWYRQTLGQGPEFLTYFQNEAQLEKSRLLSDRFSAERPKGSFSTLEIQRTEQGDSAMYLCASSPPGRVLTGELFFGEGSRLTVL.

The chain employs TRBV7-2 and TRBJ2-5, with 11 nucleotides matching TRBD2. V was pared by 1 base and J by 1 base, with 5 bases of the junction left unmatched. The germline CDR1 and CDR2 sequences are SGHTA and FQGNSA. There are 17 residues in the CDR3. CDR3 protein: CASSLVLLAGAQETQYF. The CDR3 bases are TGTGCCAGCAGCTTAGTGTTACTAGCGGGGGCCCAAGAGACCCAGTACTTC.

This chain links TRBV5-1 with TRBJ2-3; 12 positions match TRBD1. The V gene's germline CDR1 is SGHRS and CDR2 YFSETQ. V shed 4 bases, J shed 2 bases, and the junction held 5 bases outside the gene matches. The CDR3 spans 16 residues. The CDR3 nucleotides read TGCGCCAGCAGCGGGGGACAGGGGGCGGACACAGATACGCAGTATTTT. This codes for CASSGGQGADTDTQYF.

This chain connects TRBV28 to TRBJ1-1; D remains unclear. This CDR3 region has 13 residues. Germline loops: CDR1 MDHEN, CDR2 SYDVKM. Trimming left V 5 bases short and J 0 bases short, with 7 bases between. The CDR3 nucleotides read TGTGCCAGCAGTCCCCGTCTGAACACTGAAGCTTTCTTT. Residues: CASSPRLNTEAFF.

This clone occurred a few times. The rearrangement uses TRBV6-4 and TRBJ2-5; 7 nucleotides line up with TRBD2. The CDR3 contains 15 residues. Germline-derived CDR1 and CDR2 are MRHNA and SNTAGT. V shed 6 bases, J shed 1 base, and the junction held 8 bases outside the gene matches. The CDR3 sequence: CASSPSGGTQETQYF. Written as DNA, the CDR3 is TGTGCCAGCAGCCCATCCGGGGGGACCCAAGAGACCCAGTACTTC.

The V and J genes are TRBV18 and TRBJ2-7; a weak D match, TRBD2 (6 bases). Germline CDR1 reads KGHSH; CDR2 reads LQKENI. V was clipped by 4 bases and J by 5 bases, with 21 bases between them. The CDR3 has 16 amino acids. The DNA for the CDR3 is TGTGCCAGCTCACAAATTCGGGACTCCAAAGGCGACGAGCAGTACTTC. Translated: CASSQIRDSKGDEQYF.

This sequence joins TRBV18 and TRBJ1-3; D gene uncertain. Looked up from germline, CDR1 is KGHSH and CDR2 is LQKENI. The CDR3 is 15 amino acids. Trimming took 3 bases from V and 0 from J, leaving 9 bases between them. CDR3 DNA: TGTGCCAGCTCACCCAGTCGGGCCTCTGGAAACACCATATATTTT. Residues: CASSPSRASGNTIYF. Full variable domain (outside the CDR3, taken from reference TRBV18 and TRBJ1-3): NAGVMQNPRHLVRRRGQEARLRCSPMKGHSHVYWYRQLPEEGLKFMVYLQKENIIDESGMPKERFSAEFPKEGPSILRIQQVVRGDSAAYFCASSPSRASGNTIYFGEGSWLTVV.

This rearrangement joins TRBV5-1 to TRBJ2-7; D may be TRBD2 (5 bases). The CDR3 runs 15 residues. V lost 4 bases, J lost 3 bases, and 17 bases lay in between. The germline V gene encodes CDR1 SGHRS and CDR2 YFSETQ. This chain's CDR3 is CASSGDGRAYYEQYF. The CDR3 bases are TGCGCCAGCAGCGGCGACGGGCGGGCCTACTACGAGCAGTACTTC.

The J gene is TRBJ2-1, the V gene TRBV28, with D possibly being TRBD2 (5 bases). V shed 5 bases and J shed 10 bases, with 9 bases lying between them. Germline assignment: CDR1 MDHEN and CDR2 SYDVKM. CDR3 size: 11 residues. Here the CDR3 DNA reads TGTGCCAGCAGTCCGGGGATCGAGCAGTTCTTC. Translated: CASSPGIEQFF.

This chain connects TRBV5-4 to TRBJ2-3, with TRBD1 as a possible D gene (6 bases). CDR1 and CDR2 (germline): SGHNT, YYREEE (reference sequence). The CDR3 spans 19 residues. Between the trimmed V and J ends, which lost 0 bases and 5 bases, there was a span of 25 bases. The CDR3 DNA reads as TGTGCCAGCAGCTTGGGGCTCGAACAGGGTTTACGGTACGAAGATACGCAGTATTTT. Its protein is CASSLGLEQGLRYEDTQYF.

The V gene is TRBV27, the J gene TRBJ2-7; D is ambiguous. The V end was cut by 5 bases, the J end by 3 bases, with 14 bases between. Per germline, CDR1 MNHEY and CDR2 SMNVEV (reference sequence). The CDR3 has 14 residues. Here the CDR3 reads CASSPLGSDYEQYF. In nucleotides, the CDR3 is TGTGCCAGCAGTCCCCTCGGGTCGGACTACGAGCAGTACTTC.

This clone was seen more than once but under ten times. The CDR3 region is CAIRDGTSGTRNTGELFF. In DNA, the CDR3 is TGTGCCATCAGGGACGGGACTAGTGGAACCAGGAACACCGGGGAGCTGTTTTTT. V usage is TRBV10-3 and J usage is TRBJ2-2; 8 bases fit TRBD2. The germline gives CDR1 ENHRY, CDR2 SYGVKD. V lost 6 bases to trimming and J lost 1 base; unmatched junction nucleotides: 13. The CDR3 is made up of 18 amino acids.

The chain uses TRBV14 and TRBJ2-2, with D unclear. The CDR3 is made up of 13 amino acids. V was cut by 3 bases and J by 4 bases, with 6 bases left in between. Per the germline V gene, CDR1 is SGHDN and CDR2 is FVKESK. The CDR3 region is CASSHLPTGELFF. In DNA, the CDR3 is TGTGCCAGCAGCCATCTGCCCACCGGGGAGCTGTTTTTT.

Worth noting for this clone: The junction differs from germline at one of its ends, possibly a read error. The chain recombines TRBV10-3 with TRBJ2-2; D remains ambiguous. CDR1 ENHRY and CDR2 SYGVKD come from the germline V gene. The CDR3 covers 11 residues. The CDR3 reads CAIGNTGELFF. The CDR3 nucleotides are TGTGCCATCGGGAATACCGGAGAGCTGTTTTTT.

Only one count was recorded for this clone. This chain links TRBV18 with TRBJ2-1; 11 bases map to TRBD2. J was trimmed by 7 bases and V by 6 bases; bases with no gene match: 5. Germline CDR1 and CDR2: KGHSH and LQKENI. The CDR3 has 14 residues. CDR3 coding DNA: TGTGCCAGCTCTAGCGGGAGGGCCAGGAATGAGCAGTTCTTC. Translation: CASSSGRARNEQFF. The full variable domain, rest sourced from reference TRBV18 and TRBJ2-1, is NAGVMQNPRHLVRRRGQEARLRCSPMKGHSHVYWYRQLPEEGLKFMVYLQKENIIDESGMPKERFSAEFPKEGPSILRIQQVVRGDSAAYFCASSSGRARNEQFFGPGTRLTVL.

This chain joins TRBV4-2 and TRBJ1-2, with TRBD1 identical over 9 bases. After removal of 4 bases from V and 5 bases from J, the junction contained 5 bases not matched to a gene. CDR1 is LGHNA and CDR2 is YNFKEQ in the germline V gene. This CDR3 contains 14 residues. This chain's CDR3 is CASSRDRGSYGYTF. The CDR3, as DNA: TGTGCCAGCAGCCGCGACAGGGGGTCGTATGGCTACACCTTC.

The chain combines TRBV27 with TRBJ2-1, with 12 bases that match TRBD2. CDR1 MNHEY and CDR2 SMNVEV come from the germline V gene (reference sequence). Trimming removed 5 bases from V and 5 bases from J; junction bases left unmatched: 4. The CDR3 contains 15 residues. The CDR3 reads CASSVTSGSDNEQFF. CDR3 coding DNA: TGTGCCAGCAGTGTGACTAGCGGGAGCGACAATGAGCAGTTCTTC.